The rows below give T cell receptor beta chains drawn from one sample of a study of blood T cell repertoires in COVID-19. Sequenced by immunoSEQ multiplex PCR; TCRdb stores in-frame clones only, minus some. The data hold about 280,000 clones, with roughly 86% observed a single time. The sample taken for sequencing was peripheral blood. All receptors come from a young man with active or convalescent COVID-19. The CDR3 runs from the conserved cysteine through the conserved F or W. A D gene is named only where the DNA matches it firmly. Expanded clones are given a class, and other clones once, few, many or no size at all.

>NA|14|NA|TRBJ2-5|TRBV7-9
TGTGCCAGCAGCTTACTGGGCAGGCTAAAGACCCAGTACTTC
CASSLLGRLKTQYF
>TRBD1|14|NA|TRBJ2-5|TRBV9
TGTGCCAGCAGCCCAGACAGGGCTCAAGAGACCCAGTACTTC
CASSPDRAQETQYF
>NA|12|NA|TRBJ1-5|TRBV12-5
TGTGCTAGCTGCAGGGGAAGGCAGCCCCAGCATTTT
CASCRGRQPQHF
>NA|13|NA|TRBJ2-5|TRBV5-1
TGCGCCAGCAGCTTGACAGGGTCGGAGACCCAGTACTTC
CASSLTGSETQYF
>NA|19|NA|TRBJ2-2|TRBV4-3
TGCGCCAGCAGCCAAGATGGGCAGCAGATAGATATTTTCACCGGGGAGCTGTTTTTT
CASSQDGQQIDIFTGELFF
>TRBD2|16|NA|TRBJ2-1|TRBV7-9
TGTGCCAGCAGCATAAAGCCGGGACTAGCCAAGGATGAGCAGTTCTTC
CASSIKPGLAKDEQFF
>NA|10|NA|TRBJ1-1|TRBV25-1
TGTGCCATTACAGATTCACGCGCTTTCTTT
CAITDSRAFF
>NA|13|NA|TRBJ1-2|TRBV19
TGTGCCACGCAGACAGGACCGAACTATGGCTACACCTTC
CATQTGPNYGYTF
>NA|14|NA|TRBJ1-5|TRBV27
TGTGCCAGCAGGTTGCGCGGCTTCCGTCAGCCCCAGCATTTT
CASRLRGFRQPQHF
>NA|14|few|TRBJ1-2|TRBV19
TGTGCCAGTAGCAGCGGACCTGAAATCTATGGCTACACCTTC
CASSSGPEIYGYTF
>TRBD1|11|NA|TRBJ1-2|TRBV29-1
TGCAGCGTCGGACAGGGGAATGGCTACACCTTC
CSVGQGNGYTF
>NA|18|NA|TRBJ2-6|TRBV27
TGTGCCAGCAGACCAAACGACAGGTTGCCCTCTGGGGCCAACGTCCTGACTTTC
CASRPNDRLPSGANVLTF
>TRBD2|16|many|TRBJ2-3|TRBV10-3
TGTGCCATCAGTGGGTCGGGCGGGGGGAACACAGATACGCAGTATTTT
CAISGSGGGNTDTQYF
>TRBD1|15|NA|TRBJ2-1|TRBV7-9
TGTGCCAGCAGCTTAGAACAGGGGCATAACAATGAGCAGTTCTTC
CASSLEQGHNNEQFF
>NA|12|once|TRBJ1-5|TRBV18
TGTGCCAGCTCACCGGGCGGGCAGGAGAAGCATTTT
CASSPGGQEKHF
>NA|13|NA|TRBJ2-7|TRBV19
TGTGCCAGTAGTCCCGGACAGAACTACGAGCAGTACTTC
CASSPGQNYEQYF
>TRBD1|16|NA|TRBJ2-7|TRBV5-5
TGTGCCAGCAGCAGGGATCTTGGACAGGGGTATTCCGAGCAGTACTTC
CASSRDLGQGYSEQYF
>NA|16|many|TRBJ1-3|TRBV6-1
TGTGCCAGCAGTGAAGGTTGGGGAGGCACTGGAAACACCATATATTTT
CASSEGWGGTGNTIYF
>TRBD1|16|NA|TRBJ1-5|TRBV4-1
TGCGCCAGCAGCCAGGTCACAGGGGGCGCGAAACAGCCCCAGCATTTT
CASSQVTGGAKQPQHF
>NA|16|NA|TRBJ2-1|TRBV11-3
TGTGCCAGCAGCTTAGAATTTCGGAGCTCCTACAATGAGCAGTTCTTC
CASSLEFRSSYNEQFF
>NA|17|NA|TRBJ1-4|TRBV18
TGTGCCAGCTCACCACTTAGGGCAGAGCGGGGAAATGAAAAACTGTTTTTT
CASSPLRAERGNEKLFF
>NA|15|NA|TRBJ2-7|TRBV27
TGTGCCAGCAGTCCAGACACCCGATTGACCTACGAGCAGTACTTC
CASSPDTRLTYEQYF
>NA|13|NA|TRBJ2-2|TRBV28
TGTGCCAGTACAGCCGCGAACACCGGGGAGCTGTTTTTT
CASTAANTGELFF
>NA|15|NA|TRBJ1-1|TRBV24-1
TGTGCCACCAGTGATCGCCCGTCGGTGAACACTGAAGCTTTCTTT
CATSDRPSVNTEAFF
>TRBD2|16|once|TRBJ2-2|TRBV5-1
TGCGCCAGCAGCTTGGCCGGCGGGGGTTACACCGGGGAGCTGTTTTTT
CASSLAGGGYTGELFF
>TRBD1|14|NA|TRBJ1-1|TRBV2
TGTGCCAGCAAGACAGGGGGCGTGTTCTCTGAAGCTTTCTTT
CASKTGGVFSEAFF
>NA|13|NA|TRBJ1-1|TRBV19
TGTGCCAGTAGTATACGGGGAGGGCAGGGGGCTTTCTTT
CASSIRGGQGAFF
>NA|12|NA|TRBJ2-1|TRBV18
TGTGCCAGCTCACTGGGGGCCAATGAGCAGTTCTTC
CASSLGANEQFF
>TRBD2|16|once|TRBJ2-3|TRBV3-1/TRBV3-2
TGTGCCAGCAGCCGGGGTAGCGGGGGGGCCTCAGATACGCAGTATTTT
CASSRGSGGASDTQYF
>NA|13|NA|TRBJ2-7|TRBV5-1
TGCGCCAGCAGCTCCAGGGGAGTGTACGAGCAGTACTTC
CASSSRGVYEQYF
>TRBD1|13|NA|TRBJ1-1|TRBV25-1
TGTGCCAGCAGTGATATAGGGGGCAGTACCGCTTTCTTT
CASSDIGGSTAFF
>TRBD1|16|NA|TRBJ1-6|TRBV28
TGTGCCAGCAGTTGGACAGGACCAGACTTGAATTCACCCCTCCACTTT
CASSWTGPDLNSPLHF
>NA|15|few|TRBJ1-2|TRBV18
TGTGCCAGCGCCCCTTCGAGGGTAGTGTACGAGGGCTACACCTTC
CASAPSRVVYEGYTF
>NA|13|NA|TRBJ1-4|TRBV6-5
TGTGCCAGCAGGCCCAGGGTGGGTGAAAAACTGTTTTTT
CASRPRVGEKLFF
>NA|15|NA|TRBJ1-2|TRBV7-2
TGTGCCAGCAGCTCCGGATTACAGGGTGTCTATGGCTACACCTTC
CASSSGLQGVYGYTF
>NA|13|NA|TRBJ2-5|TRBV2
TGTGCCAGCATGCGGGGTGGAGGAGAGACCCAGTACTTC
CASMRGGGETQYF
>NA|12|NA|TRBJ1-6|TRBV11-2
TGTGCCAGCAGTCATAGGGGATCACCCCTCCACTTT
CASSHRGSPLHF
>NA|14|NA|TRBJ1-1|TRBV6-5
TGTGCCAGCAGTCCAAGGGGCTTGAACACTGAAGCTTTCTTT
CASSPRGLNTEAFF
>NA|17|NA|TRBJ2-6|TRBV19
TGTGCCAGCCGAAGGGGCCAGGGGGAGGCTGGGGCCAACGTCCTGACTTTC
CASRRGQGEAGANVLTF
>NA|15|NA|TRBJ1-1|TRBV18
TGTGCCAGCTCACCCGGGGATGGAACGAACACTGAAGCTTTCTTT
CASSPGDGTNTEAFF
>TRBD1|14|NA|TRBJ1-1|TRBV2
TGTGCCAGCACCTGGGACAGGGAGGTTTCTGAAGCTTTCTTT
CASTWDREVSEAFF
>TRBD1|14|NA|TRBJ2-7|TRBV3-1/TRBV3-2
TGTGCCAGCAGCCATGAGACAGGGGTACGGGAGCAGTACTTC
CASSHETGVREQYF
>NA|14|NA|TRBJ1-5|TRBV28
TGTGCCAGCAGTACGGGACTGTTCAATCAGCCCCAGCATTTT
CASSTGLFNQPQHF
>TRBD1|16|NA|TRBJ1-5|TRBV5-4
TGTGCCAGCAGCCATTACAAGGGGGCTTACAATCAGCCCCAGCATTTT
CASSHYKGAYNQPQHF
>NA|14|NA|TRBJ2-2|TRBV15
TGTGCCACCAGCATAACAGGGTACACCGGGGAGCTGTTTTTT
CATSITGYTGELFF
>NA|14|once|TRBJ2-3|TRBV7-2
TGTGCCAGCAGCCCACGGACTGCGAAAGATACGCAGTATTTT
CASSPRTAKDTQYF
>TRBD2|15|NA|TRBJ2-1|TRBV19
TGTGCCAGCGGGACTAGCGGGGGCCCCTACAATGAGCAGTTCTTC
CASGTSGGPYNEQFF
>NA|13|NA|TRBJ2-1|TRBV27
TGTGCCAGCAGTTTGGAGGGTCTTAATGAGCAGTTCTTC
CASSLEGLNEQFF
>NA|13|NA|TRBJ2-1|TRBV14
TGTGCCAGCAGCCTCCCACTCTACAATGAGCAGTTCTTC
CASSLPLYNEQFF
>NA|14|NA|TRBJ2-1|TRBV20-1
TGCAGTGCTAGTGGCACGAGCTCCTACAATGAGCAGTTCTTC
CSASGTSSYNEQFF
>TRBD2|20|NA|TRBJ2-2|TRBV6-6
TGTGCCAGCAGCCATAGAAATATCGTCCTTGGCGGGGGGGGGCCCGGGGAGCTGTTTTTT
CASSHRNIVLGGGGPGELFF
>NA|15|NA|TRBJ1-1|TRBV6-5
TGTGCCAGCAGTTACTCGGACAGAGAGAACACTGAAGCTTTCTTT
CASSYSDRENTEAFF
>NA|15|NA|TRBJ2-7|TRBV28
TGTGCCAGCAGTTCGGCAGCAGGGTTTTCCTACGAGCAGTACTTC
CASSSAAGFSYEQYF
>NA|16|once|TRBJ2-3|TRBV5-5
TGTGCCAGCAGCTTTGGCCAGGGGATAGGCACAGATACGCAGTATTTT
CASSFGQGIGTDTQYF
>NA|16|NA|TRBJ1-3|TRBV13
TGTGCCAGCAGCTTAGGACGTTCCAGCTCTGGAAACACCATATATTTT
CASSLGRSSSGNTIYF
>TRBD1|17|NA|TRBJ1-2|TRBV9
TGTGCCAGCAGCGCGGGGTGGGACAGGGGTGTTGCGGATGGCTACACCTTC
CASSAGWDRGVADGYTF
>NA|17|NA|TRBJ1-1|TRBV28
TGTGCCAGCAGTTTACACGCAGGGGCCCAAATGAACACTGAAGCTTTCTTT
CASSLHAGAQMNTEAFF
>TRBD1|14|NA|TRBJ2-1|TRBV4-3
TGCGCCAGCAGCCGGGACAGGGATAACAATGAGCAGTTCTTC
CASSRDRDNNEQFF
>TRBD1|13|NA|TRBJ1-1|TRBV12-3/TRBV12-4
TGTGCCAGCAGGGCCGGGACAGGGGAAGGAGCTTTCTTT
CASRAGTGEGAFF